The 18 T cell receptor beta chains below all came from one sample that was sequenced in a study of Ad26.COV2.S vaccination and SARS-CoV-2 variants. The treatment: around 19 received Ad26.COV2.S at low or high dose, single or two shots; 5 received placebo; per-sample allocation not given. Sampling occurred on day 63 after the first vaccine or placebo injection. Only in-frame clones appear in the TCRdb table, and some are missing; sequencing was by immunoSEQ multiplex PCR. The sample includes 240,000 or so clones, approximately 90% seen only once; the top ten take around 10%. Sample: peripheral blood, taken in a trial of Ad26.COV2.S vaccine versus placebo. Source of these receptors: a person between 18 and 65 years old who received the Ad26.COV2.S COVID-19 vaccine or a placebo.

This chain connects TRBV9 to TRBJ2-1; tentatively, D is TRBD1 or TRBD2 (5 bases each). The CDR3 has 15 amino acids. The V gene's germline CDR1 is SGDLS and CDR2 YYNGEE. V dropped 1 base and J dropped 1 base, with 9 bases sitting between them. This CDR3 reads CASSVLGDSYNEQFF. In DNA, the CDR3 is TGTGCCAGCAGCGTACTGGGGGATTCCTACAATGAGCAGTTCTTC.

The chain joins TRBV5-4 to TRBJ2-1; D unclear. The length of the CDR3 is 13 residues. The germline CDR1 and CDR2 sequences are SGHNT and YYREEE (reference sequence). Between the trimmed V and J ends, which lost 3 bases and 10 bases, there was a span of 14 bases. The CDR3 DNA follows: TGTGCCAGCAGCTCATCCGGCCCCAGGGAGCAGTTCTTC. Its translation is CASSSSGPREQFF.

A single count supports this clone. The CDR3 spells CASSYQGNTEAFF. The CDR3 DNA sequence: TGTGCCAGCAGTTATCAGGGAAACACTGAAGCTTTCTTT. The gene calls are TRBV6-5 and TRBJ1-1; the D gene is possibly TRBD1 (5 bases). Germline-derived CDR1 and CDR2 are MNHEY and SVGAGI. CDR3 length equals 13 residues. V gave up 3 bases and J gave up 2 bases, with 7 bases separating them.

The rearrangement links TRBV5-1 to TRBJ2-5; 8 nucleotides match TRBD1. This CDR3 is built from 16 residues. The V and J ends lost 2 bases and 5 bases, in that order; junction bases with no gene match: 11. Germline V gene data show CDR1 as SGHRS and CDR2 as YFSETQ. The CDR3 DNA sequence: TGCGCCAGCAGCTTAATCCCGACAGGGGTGATGGAGACCCAGTACTTC. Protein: CASSLIPTGVMETQYF.

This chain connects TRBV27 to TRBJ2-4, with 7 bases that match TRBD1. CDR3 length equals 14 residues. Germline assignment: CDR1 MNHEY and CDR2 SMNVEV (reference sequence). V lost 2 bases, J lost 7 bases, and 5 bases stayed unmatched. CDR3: CASSLTGAVNIQYF. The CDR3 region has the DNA TGTGCCAGCAGTTTAACAGGGGCGGTTAACATTCAGTACTTC.

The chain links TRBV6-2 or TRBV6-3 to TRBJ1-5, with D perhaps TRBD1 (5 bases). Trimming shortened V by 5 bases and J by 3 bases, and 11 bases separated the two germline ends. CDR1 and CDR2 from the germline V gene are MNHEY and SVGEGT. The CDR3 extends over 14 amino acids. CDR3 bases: TGTGCCAGCAGTCGACGGGACCCCAATCAGCCCCAGCATTTT. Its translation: CASSRRDPNQPQHF.

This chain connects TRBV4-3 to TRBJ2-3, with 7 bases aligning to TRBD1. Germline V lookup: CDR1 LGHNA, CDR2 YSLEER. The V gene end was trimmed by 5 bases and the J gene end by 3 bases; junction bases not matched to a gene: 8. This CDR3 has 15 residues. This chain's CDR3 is CASSKGGPGTDTQYF. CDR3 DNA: TGCGCCAGCAGCAAAGGGGGCCCCGGGACAGATACGCAGTATTTT.

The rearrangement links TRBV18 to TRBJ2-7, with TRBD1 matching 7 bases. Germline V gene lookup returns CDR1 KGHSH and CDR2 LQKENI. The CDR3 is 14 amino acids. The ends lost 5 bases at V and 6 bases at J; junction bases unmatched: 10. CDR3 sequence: CASSVIETGREQYF. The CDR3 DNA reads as TGTGCCAGCTCAGTCATTGAGACAGGGCGCGAGCAGTACTTC.

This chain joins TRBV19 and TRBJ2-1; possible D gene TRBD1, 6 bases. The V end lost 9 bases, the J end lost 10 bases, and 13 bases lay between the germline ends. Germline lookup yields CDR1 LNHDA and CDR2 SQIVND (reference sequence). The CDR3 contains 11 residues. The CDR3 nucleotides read TGTGCCAGCACCCAGGGGCAGGAGCAGTTCTTC. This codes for CASTQGQEQFF.

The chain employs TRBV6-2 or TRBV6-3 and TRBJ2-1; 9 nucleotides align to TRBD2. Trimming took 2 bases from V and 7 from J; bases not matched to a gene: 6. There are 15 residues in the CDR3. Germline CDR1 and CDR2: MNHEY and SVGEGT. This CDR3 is CASSYDLAGLNEQFF. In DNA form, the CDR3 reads TGTGCCAGCAGTTACGATCTAGCGGGGTTAAATGAGCAGTTCTTC.

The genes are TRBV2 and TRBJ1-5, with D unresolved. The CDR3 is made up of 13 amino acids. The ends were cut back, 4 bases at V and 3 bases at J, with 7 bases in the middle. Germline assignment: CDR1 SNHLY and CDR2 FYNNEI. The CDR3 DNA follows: TGTGCCAGCAGTGCGGCAGACAATCAGCCCCAGCATTTT. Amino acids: CASSAADNQPQHF.

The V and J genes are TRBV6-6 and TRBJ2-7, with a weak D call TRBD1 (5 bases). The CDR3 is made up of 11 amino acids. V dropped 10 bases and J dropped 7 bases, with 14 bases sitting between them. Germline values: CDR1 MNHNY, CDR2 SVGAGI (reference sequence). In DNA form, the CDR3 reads TGTGCCACTCAGGGAATTTGGGAGCAGTACTTC. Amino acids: CATQGIWEQYF.

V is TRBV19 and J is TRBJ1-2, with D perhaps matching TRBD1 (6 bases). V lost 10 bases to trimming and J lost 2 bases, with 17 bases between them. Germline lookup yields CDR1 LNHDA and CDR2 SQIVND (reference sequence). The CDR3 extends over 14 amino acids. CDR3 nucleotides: TGTGCCACCACAGGGACATCCGCAAACTATGGCTACACCTTC. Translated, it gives CATTGTSANYGYTF.

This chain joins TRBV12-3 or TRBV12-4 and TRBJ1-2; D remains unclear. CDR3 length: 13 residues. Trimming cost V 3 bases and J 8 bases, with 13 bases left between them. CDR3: CASSFVGSLGYTF. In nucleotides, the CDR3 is TGTGCCAGCAGTTTTGTCGGGAGCTTAGGCTACACCTTC.

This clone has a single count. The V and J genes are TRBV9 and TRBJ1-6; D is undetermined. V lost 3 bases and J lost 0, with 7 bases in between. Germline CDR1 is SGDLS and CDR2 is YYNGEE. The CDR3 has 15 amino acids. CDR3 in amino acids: CASSGLSSYNSPLHF. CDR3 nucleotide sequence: TGTGCCAGCAGCGGTCTGAGCTCCTATAATTCACCCCTCCACTTT.

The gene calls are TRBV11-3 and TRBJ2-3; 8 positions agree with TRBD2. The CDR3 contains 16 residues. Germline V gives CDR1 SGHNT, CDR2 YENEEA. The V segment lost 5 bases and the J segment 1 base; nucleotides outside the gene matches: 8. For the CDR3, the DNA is TGTGCCAGCAGCCCCATAGCGGGGAGTCGCACAGATACGCAGTATTTT. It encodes CASSPIAGSRTDTQYF.

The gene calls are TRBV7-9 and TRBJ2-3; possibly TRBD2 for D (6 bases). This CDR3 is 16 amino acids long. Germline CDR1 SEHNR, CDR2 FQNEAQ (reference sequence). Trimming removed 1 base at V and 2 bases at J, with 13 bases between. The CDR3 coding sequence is TGTGCCAGCAGCTTAGACTTGCGGGGAAACACAGATACGCAGTATTTT. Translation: CASSLDLRGNTDTQYF. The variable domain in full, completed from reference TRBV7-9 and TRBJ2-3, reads DTGVSQNPRHKITKRGQNVTFRCDPISEHNRLYWYRQTLGQGPEFLTYFQNEAQLEKSRLLSDRFSAERPKGSFSTLEIQRTEQGDSAMYLCASSLDLRGNTDTQYFGPGTRLTVL.

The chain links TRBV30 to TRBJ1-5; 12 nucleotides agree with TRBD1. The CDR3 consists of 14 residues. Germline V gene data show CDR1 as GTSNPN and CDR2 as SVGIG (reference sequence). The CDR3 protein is CATSGTGGSQPQHF. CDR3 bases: TGTGCTACTTCCGGGACAGGGGGCTCTCAGCCCCAGCATTTT.